The clone carrying this T cell receptor (beta chain) was observed a few times. The source of the sample is a study of blood T cell repertoires in COVID-19. V dropped 6 bases and J dropped 10 bases, with 18 bases sitting between them. The CDR3 loop spans 13 amino acids. The assay was immunoSEQ multiplex PCR, and TCRdb's table has in-frame clones only and misses some. The data hold about 160,000 clones, with 81% observed a single time. The chain links TRBV12-3 or TRBV12-4 to TRBJ1-1; D unclear. The clonotype comes from a man between 60 and 70 years old with active or convalescent COVID-19. The sequenced sample was peripheral blood. The CDR3 protein is CASSPGGMVGAFF. Written as DNA, the CDR3 is TGTGCCAGCAGCCCCGGCGGCATGGTAGGAGCTTTCTTT.